These T cell receptor beta chains were read from a single sample in a study of T cell changes during pregnancy in multiple sclerosis. The protocol was immunoSEQ multiplex PCR, while the TCRdb copy is restricted to in-frame clones and leaves out a portion. The sample contains about 67,000 clones, under 95% of which appear only once. The specimen was peripheral blood, collected after pregnancy. Source of these receptors: a female donor with multiple sclerosis, enrolled in a pregnancy study. CDR3s include the opening cysteine and the closing phenylalanine or tryptophan. The order of the fields is V gene, D gene, clone size, CDR3 length, J gene, CDR3 protein, CDR3 DNA. The D gene is left open where the match is weak. Some rows mark clone size as missing; the rest say once, few, many or name a class of expanded clone.

v_call: TRBV29-1
d_call: NA
clone_size: NA
cdr3_length: 13
j_call: TRBJ2-6
cdr3_aa: CSVQKTGANVLTF
cdr3_nt: TGCAGCGTTCAGAAAACTGGGGCCAACGTCCTGACTTTC

v_call: TRBV5-1
d_call: TRBD2
clone_size: NA
cdr3_length: 15
j_call: TRBJ2-1
cdr3_aa: CASSPGLAGLYEQFF
cdr3_nt: TGCGCCAGCAGCCCGGGACTAGCGGGTCTGTATGAGCAGTTCTTC

v_call: TRBV19
d_call: TRBD1
clone_size: NA
cdr3_length: 14
j_call: TRBJ2-7
cdr3_aa: CASSPRQGRNEQYF
cdr3_nt: TGTGCCAGTAGTCCGCGACAGGGAAGGAACGAGCAGTACTTC

v_call: TRBV11-2
d_call: TRBD2
clone_size: NA
cdr3_length: 18
j_call: TRBJ2-1
cdr3_aa: CASSLERLVSGRASEQFF
cdr3_nt: TGTGCCAGCAGCTTAGAGAGGTTGGTTAGCGGGAGGGCCAGTGAGCAGTTCTTC

v_call: TRBV28
d_call: TRBD2
clone_size: NA
cdr3_length: 14
j_call: TRBJ2-3
cdr3_aa: CASINSGRGDTQYF
cdr3_nt: TGTGCCAGCATTAATAGCGGGAGGGGAGATACGCAGTATTTT

v_call: TRBV20-1
d_call: NA
clone_size: NA
cdr3_length: 11
j_call: TRBJ2-2
cdr3_aa: CSARDQDRLFF
cdr3_nt: TGCAGTGCTAGAGATCAAGATAGGCTGTTTTTT

v_call: TRBV4-1
d_call: TRBD2
clone_size: NA
cdr3_length: 15
j_call: TRBJ2-1
cdr3_aa: CASSQGLIVGNEQFF
cdr3_nt: TGCGCCAGCAGCCAGGGACTAATTGTAGGGAATGAGCAGTTCTTC

v_call: TRBV7-2
d_call: TRBD2
clone_size: NA
cdr3_length: 16
j_call: TRBJ2-7
cdr3_aa: CASSLESSGRAYEQYF
cdr3_nt: TGTGCCAGCAGCTTAGAATCTAGCGGGAGGGCCTACGAGCAGTACTTC

v_call: TRBV30
d_call: NA
clone_size: NA
cdr3_length: 14
j_call: TRBJ1-1
cdr3_aa: CAWSVKLPNTEAFF
cdr3_nt: TGTGCCTGGAGTGTTAAGCTACCGAACACTGAAGCTTTCTTT

v_call: TRBV27
d_call: NA
clone_size: NA
cdr3_length: 13
j_call: TRBJ1-2
cdr3_aa: CASSTRRGYGYTF
cdr3_nt: TGTGCCAGCAGTACCCGTAGAGGCTATGGCTACACCTTC

v_call: TRBV6-4
d_call: TRBD1
clone_size: NA
cdr3_length: 15
j_call: TRBJ2-2
cdr3_aa: CASKEQGAVTGELFF
cdr3_nt: TGTGCCAGCAAAGAGCAGGGGGCCGTGACCGGGGAGCTGTTTTTT

v_call: TRBV28
d_call: TRBD1
clone_size: NA
cdr3_length: 16
j_call: TRBJ2-7
cdr3_aa: CASSLWMGTGSYEQYF
cdr3_nt: TGTGCCAGCAGTTTATGGATGGGGACAGGGAGTTACGAGCAGTACTTC

v_call: TRBV5-1
d_call: TRBD1
clone_size: NA
cdr3_length: 15
j_call: TRBJ1-4
cdr3_aa: CASSRGTGPNEKLFF
cdr3_nt: TGCGCCAGCAGCCGTGGGACAGGCCCTAATGAAAAACTGTTTTTT

v_call: TRBV15
d_call: TRBD1
clone_size: NA
cdr3_length: 14
j_call: TRBJ1-2
cdr3_aa: CATRGRGTGYGYTF
cdr3_nt: TGTGCCACCAGGGGACGAGGGACAGGCTATGGCTACACCTTC

v_call: TRBV19
d_call: NA
clone_size: NA
cdr3_length: 12
j_call: TRBJ1-2
cdr3_aa: CASSIRGYGYTF
cdr3_nt: TGTGCCAGTAGTATCCGGGGCTATGGCTACACCTTC

v_call: TRBV11-2
d_call: NA
clone_size: NA
cdr3_length: 14
j_call: TRBJ1-5
cdr3_aa: CASSLQGSNQPQHF
cdr3_nt: TGTGCCAGCAGCTTGCAGGGAAGCAATCAGCCCCAGCATTTT

v_call: TRBV28
d_call: TRBD1
clone_size: NA
cdr3_length: 17
j_call: TRBJ1-5
cdr3_aa: CASSFRDRGRWRKPQHF
cdr3_nt: TGTGCCAGCAGCTTCCGGGACAGGGGGCGTTGGAGGAAGCCCCAGCATTTT

v_call: TRBV18
d_call: TRBD2
clone_size: NA
cdr3_length: 15
j_call: TRBJ2-7
cdr3_aa: CASSPPGLARYEQYF
cdr3_nt: TGTGCCAGCTCACCCCCGGGACTAGCTCGCTACGAGCAGTACTTC

v_call: TRBV7-9
d_call: TRBD1
clone_size: NA
cdr3_length: 15
j_call: TRBJ1-6
cdr3_aa: CASSLLQGADSPLHF
cdr3_nt: TGTGCCAGCAGCTTACTACAGGGGGCTGATTCACCCCTCCACTTT

v_call: TRBV27
d_call: TRBD1
clone_size: NA
cdr3_length: 16
j_call: TRBJ1-3
cdr3_aa: CASSRGGQGSGNTIYF
cdr3_nt: TGTGCCAGCAGCCGAGGGGGACAGGGCTCTGGAAACACCATATATTTT

v_call: TRBV11-2
d_call: TRBD2
clone_size: NA
cdr3_length: 14
j_call: TRBJ2-5
cdr3_aa: CASSLDLAEETQYF
cdr3_nt: TGTGCCAGCAGCTTGGACCTAGCGGAAGAGACCCAGTACTTC

v_call: TRBV10-2
d_call: TRBD1
clone_size: NA
cdr3_length: 18
j_call: TRBJ2-2
cdr3_aa: CASSGPSMTGINTGELFF
cdr3_nt: TGCGCCAGCAGTGGGCCCTCCATGACAGGGATTAACACCGGGGAGCTGTTTTTT

v_call: TRBV27
d_call: NA
clone_size: NA
cdr3_length: 15
j_call: TRBJ2-2
cdr3_aa: CASSLSLGQTGELFF
cdr3_nt: TGTGCCAGCAGTTTATCCCTCGGACAGACCGGGGAGCTGTTTTTT

v_call: TRBV9
d_call: NA
clone_size: NA
cdr3_length: 15
j_call: TRBJ1-4
cdr3_aa: CASSFWGGSNEKLFF
cdr3_nt: TGTGCCAGCAGCTTCTGGGGAGGGAGTAATGAAAAACTGTTTTTT

v_call: TRBV6-6
d_call: NA
clone_size: NA
cdr3_length: 12
j_call: TRBJ1-2
cdr3_aa: CASSVPGGGYTF
cdr3_nt: TGTGCCAGCAGCGTACCGGGAGGAGGCTACACCTTC

v_call: TRBV19
d_call: TRBD1
clone_size: NA
cdr3_length: 15
j_call: TRBJ1-4
cdr3_aa: CASTPGGISNEKLFF
cdr3_nt: TGTGCCAGTACCCCAGGGGGGATTTCTAATGAAAAACTGTTTTTT

v_call: TRBV5-4
d_call: NA
clone_size: NA
cdr3_length: 14
j_call: TRBJ2-2
cdr3_aa: CASSFTGYTGELFF
cdr3_nt: TGTGCCAGCAGCTTTACAGGGTACACCGGGGAGCTGTTTTTT

v_call: TRBV7-8
d_call: TRBD1
clone_size: once
cdr3_length: 15
j_call: TRBJ2-7
cdr3_aa: CASSYPDRGRYEQYF
cdr3_nt: TGTGCCAGCAGCTACCCGGACAGGGGGCGGTACGAGCAGTACTTC

v_call: TRBV27
d_call: TRBD1
clone_size: NA
cdr3_length: 15
j_call: TRBJ2-7
cdr3_aa: CASSLSAGGLNEQYF
cdr3_nt: TGTGCCAGCAGTTTATCGGCAGGGGGCCTGAACGAGCAGTACTTC

v_call: TRBV4-1
d_call: TRBD2
clone_size: NA
cdr3_length: 18
j_call: TRBJ2-1
cdr3_aa: CASSQDPLGLAGAVEQFF
cdr3_nt: TGCGCCAGCAGCCAAGATCCGTTGGGACTAGCGGGAGCTGTTGAGCAGTTCTTC

v_call: TRBV5-1
d_call: NA
clone_size: NA
cdr3_length: 14
j_call: TRBJ2-7
cdr3_aa: CASSLGRGVGEQYF
cdr3_nt: TGCGCCAGCAGCTTGGGCAGGGGTGTGGGCGAGCAGTACTTC

v_call: TRBV28
d_call: TRBD1
clone_size: NA
cdr3_length: 17
j_call: TRBJ1-3
cdr3_aa: CASSLHGTGGSGNTIYF
cdr3_nt: TGTGCCAGCAGTCTTCATGGGACAGGGGGCTCTGGAAACACCATATATTTT

v_call: TRBV11-3
d_call: NA
clone_size: NA
cdr3_length: 12
j_call: TRBJ1-1
cdr3_aa: CASSSTGSEAFF
cdr3_nt: TGTGCCAGCAGCTCCACAGGGTCTGAAGCTTTCTTT

v_call: TRBV4-2
d_call: NA
clone_size: once
cdr3_length: 16
j_call: TRBJ2-7
cdr3_aa: CASSQEAEQDPYEQYF
cdr3_nt: TGTGCCAGCAGCCAAGAAGCAGAACAGGACCCCTACGAGCAGTACTTC

v_call: TRBV18
d_call: NA
clone_size: NA
cdr3_length: 13
j_call: TRBJ1-5
cdr3_aa: CASSPSSNQPQHF
cdr3_nt: TGTGCCAGCTCACCGAGTAGCAATCAGCCCCAGCATTTT

v_call: TRBV28
d_call: TRBD2
clone_size: NA
cdr3_length: 20
j_call: TRBJ2-3
cdr3_aa: CASGSGAQGLAGAKTDTQYF
cdr3_nt: TGTGCCAGCGGTTCGGGGGCCCAGGGACTAGCGGGAGCTAAAACAGATACGCAGTATTTT

v_call: TRBV27
d_call: NA
clone_size: NA
cdr3_length: 15
j_call: TRBJ2-7
cdr3_aa: CASSFGQGKKDEQYF
cdr3_nt: TGTGCCAGCAGTTTCGGGCAGGGAAAGAAGGACGAGCAGTACTTC

v_call: TRBV30
d_call: NA
clone_size: NA
cdr3_length: 11
j_call: TRBJ1-2
cdr3_aa: CAWSYRVGYTF
cdr3_nt: TGTGCCTGGAGTTACAGGGTCGGCTACACCTTC

v_call: TRBV6-5
d_call: NA
clone_size: NA
cdr3_length: 15
j_call: TRBJ1-5
cdr3_aa: CASSPREDSNQPQHF
cdr3_nt: TGTGCCAGCAGTCCCCGGGAGGATAGCAATCAGCCCCAGCATTTT

v_call: TRBV14
d_call: NA
clone_size: NA
cdr3_length: 18
j_call: TRBJ2-2
cdr3_aa: CASSQRQHTNPNTGELFF
cdr3_nt: TGTGCCAGCAGCCAACGACAGCACACCAATCCGAACACCGGGGAGCTGTTTTTT